This T cell receptor beta chain emerged from a study of monozygotic twins with inflammatory bowel disease. TCRdb reanalyzed the 5' RACE reads and collapses them to one entry per CDR3 protein, without DNA. This sample's table has 420,000 or so distinct CDR3 sequences. Germline V gene data show CDR1 as LNHNV and CDR2 as YYDKDF (reference sequence). CDR3 length equals 12 residues. The material sequenced was blood. V and J are TRBV15 and TRBJ2-5; TCRdb calls TRBD1, which cannot be checked without DNA. The TCR originated in a human donor with ulcerative colitis or Crohn's disease, or a healthy co-twin of an affected twin (not recorded which). CDR3 in amino acids: CATSSRRETQYF.